This TCR beta chain was recovered during a study of blood T cell repertoires in COVID-19. Study background: Samples taken during acute and convalescent COVID-19 were collected in the United States, Italy and Spain. Sources were T cells, B-cell-depleted T cells, or PBMCs; the material itself was cDNA or gDNA.

Authors' methods: Quantification of nucleated cells was approximated via reference gene primer amplification. Libraries were prepared by immunoSEQ multiplex PCR; TCRdb keeps only in-frame clonotypes and omits some of them. The V and J calls and clone size are taken from that table; D and trimming were inferred from the DNA. The sample carries approximately 200,000 clones, around three quarters recorded once. This clone was observed a single time. This sequence was found in a man between 60 and 75 years old with active or convalescent COVID-19. The specimen sequenced was peripheral blood.

CDR3 loop: CASSMTSGRVTDTQYF. CDR3 sequence (DNA): TGTGCCAGTAGTATGACTAGCGGGAGGGTGACAGATACGCAGTATTTT. V gene TRBV19 combines with J gene TRBJ2-3; 14 bases agree with TRBD2. This CDR3 has 16 residues. CDR1 and CDR2 (germline): LNHDA, SQIVND (reference sequence). The J segment lost 3 bases and the V segment lost 3 bases, leaving 2 bases of the junction unmatched. The variable domain in full, with the rest retrieved from reference TRBV19 and TRBJ2-3, is DGGITQSPKYLFRKEGQNVTLSCEQNLNHDAMYWYRQDPGQGLRLIYYSQIVNDFQKGDIAEGYSVSREKKESFPLTVTSAQKNPTAFYLCASSMTSGRVTDTQYFGPGTRLTVL.